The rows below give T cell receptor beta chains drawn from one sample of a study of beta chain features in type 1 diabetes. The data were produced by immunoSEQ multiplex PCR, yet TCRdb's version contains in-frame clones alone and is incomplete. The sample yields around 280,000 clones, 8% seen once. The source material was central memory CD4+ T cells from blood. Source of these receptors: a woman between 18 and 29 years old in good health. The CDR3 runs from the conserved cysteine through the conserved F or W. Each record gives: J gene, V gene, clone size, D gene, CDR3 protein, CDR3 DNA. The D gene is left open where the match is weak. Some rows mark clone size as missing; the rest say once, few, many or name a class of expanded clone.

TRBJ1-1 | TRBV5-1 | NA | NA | CASNDGMNTEAFF | TGCGCCAGCAACGACGGTATGAACACTGAAGCTTTCTTT
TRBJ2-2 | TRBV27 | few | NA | CASRRTRGLTGELFF | TGTGCCAGCAGGCGGACGCGGGGGCTTACCGGGGAGCTGTTTTTT
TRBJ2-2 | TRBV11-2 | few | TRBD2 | CASSPGRVTGELFF | TGTGCCAGCAGCCCGGGGAGGGTAACCGGGGAGCTGTTTTTT
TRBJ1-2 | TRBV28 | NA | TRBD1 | CASSTPPGQGYGYTF | TGTGCCAGCAGTACACCCCCGGGACAGGGATATGGCTACACCTTC
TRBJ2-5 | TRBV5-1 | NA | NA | CASSLTGVRETQYF | TGCGCCAGCAGCCTTACGGGGGTCAGAGAGACCCAGTACTTC
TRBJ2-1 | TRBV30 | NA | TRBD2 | CAWTAGTSGNEQFF | TGTGCCTGGACTGCTGGGACTAGCGGCAATGAGCAGTTCTTC
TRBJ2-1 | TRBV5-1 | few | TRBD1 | CASSAAPRGTGHEQFF | TGCGCCAGCAGCGCGGCCCCACGGGGGACAGGGCATGAGCAGTTCTTC
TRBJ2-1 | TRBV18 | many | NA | CASSPRGLGGEQFF | TGTGCCAGCTCACCACGAGGACTAGGGGGTGAGCAGTTCTTC
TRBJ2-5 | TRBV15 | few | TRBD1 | CATSRETGGEETQYF | TGTGCCACCAGCAGAGAAACAGGGGGCGAGGAGACCCAGTACTTC
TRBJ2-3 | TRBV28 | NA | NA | CASSLLQQGTDTQYF | TGTGCCAGCAGTCTATTGCAGCAGGGCACAGATACGCAGTATTTT
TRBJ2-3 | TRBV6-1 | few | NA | CASSEGWADPHTQYF | TGTGCCAGCAGTGAAGGTTGGGCGGACCCACATACGCAGTATTTT
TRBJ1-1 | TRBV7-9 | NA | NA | CASSLMNAVGTEAFF | TGTGCCAGCAGCTTAATGAACGCCGTCGGAACTGAAGCTTTCTTT
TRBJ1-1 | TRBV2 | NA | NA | CASKSDRNTEAFF | TGTGCCAGCAAATCCGACCGTAACACTGAAGCTTTCTTT
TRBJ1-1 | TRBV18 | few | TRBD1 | CASSPFDRGEAFF | TGTGCCAGCTCACCATTCGACAGGGGGGAAGCTTTCTTT
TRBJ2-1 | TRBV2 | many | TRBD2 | CASSYTSGSYNEQFF | TGTGCCAGCAGTTATACTAGCGGGAGTTACAATGAGCAGTTCTTC